The TCR beta chain under discussion was sequenced for a study of blood T cell repertoires in COVID-19. The CDR3 sequence is 15 residues long. Trimming left V 5 bases short and J 0 bases short, with 12 bases between. Germline-derived CDR1 and CDR2 are SEHNR and FQNEAQ (reference sequence). Clones were sequenced by immunoSEQ multiplex PCR, and TCRdb holds only the in-frame ones, with some missing. This table has approximately 410,000 clones, around 86% appearing once. The source is a woman aged 30 to 39 with active or convalescent COVID-19. The chain has TRBV7-9 and TRBJ2-3; tentative D call: TRBD2 (6 bases). Source material: peripheral blood. The CDR3 DNA is TGTGCCAGCAGCCCCCGACTAGAGAGCACAGATACGCAGTATTTT. Translated: CASSPRLESTDTQYF.